This T cell receptor (beta chain) is from a study of blood T cells in healthy people across ages. Findings and limits, study-wide: The fall in TCR beta diversity per million T cells was roughly linear with age.

To note about this clonotype: The antigen is not known.

Combining a sample-barcoded 5' primer with a J-beta primer mix, a second PCR ran for about 7 to 11 cycles. Each TCR beta cDNA got a 12-nucleotide random molecular identifier. TCRdb re-derived calls from the 5' RACE reads in MiXCR, one entry per CDR3 protein. This table holds hundreds of thousands of distinct CDR3 sequences, around 68% found once. Drawing of peripheral blood yielded about 9.8 milliliters from each donor. Sequencing was performed on blood. This clonotype was obtained from a man younger than 45 in good health.

The CDR3 spells CASSLGGQNEKLFF. The CDR3 DNA reads TGTGCCAGCAGCTTAGGGGGCCAGAATGAAAAACTGTTTTTT. The rearrangement joins TRBV7-3 to TRBJ1-4; D perhaps matches TRBD1 (6 bases). V was clipped by 2 bases and J by 5 bases, with 9 bases between them. CDR1 and CDR2 (germline): SGHTA, FQGTGA. This CDR3 is built from 14 residues. Supplemented by reference TRBV7-3 and TRBJ1-4, the full variable domain reads GAGVSQTPSNKVTEKGKYVELRCDPISGHTALYWYRQSLGQGPEFLIYFQGTGAADDSGLPNDRFFAVRPEGSVSTLKIQRTERGDSAVYLCASSLGGQNEKLFFGSGTQLSVL.